This T cell receptor (beta chain) appears in the sequencing data of a study of T cells in localized non-small cell lung cancer. The CDR3 length is 16 residues. Looked up from germline, CDR1 is MNHGY and CDR2 is SAAAGT. Trimming left V 5 bases short and J 4 bases short, with 20 bases between. Sequencing used immunoSEQ multiplex PCR; TCRdb keeps in-frame clones, though not all of them. Of 2,500 or so clones listed, over 25% are singletons. The clonotype comes from a man between 35 and 75 years old with stage III squamous cell lung carcinoma. The starting material was lung tumor tissue, obtained before any cancer treatment. This rearrangement joins TRBV6-8 to TRBJ2-5; D perhaps matches TRBD2 (7 bases). The CDR3 loop reads CASSRWAGAGRETQYF. CDR3 bases: TGTGCCAGCAGTCGTTGGGCGGGGGCAGGGAGAGAGACCCAGTACTTC.